This T cell receptor (beta chain) stems from a study of OX40 agonist ivuxolimab in advanced cancers. Turning to the overall study: Ivuxolimab, which targeted the costimulatory receptor OX40 (CD134), was an agonistic, fully human IgG2 monoclonal antibody. Of the roughly 52 dose-escalation patients, hepatocellular carcinoma was present in approximately 20, melanoma in approximately 15, renal cell carcinoma in 9 and head and neck cancer in 9. Peripheral TCRbeta sequencing aimed to test whether ivuxolimab altered TCR sequence diversity and caused clonal T-cell expansion. The paper covers the monotherapy dose-escalation part of the phase I ivuxolimab trial, which included N of about 56 patients. Partial responses were achieved by three dose-escalation patients, of whom one had hepatocellular carcinoma and two had cutaneous melanoma. Patients were allowed to have had prior anti-PD-1, anti-PD-L1 or anti-CTLA-4 therapy, and roughly 40% of the dose-escalation patients had previously received checkpoint inhibitors. Intravenous ivuxolimab was administered to patients every 2 weeks at six dose levels: 0.01, 0.1, 0.3, 1.5, 3 and 10 mg/kg. In the dose-escalation cohort, around four fifths of patients were male, and the mean age was approximately 60 years, with a range of 23 to 79.

For sequencing of the TCRbeta CDR3 region, genomic DNA was extracted from the sorted cells. The immunoSEQ Assay was used to sequence the TCRbeta CDR3 regions. The immuneACCESS repertoire file appears here via TCRdb, limited to in-frame rearrangements. These files lack a portion of the clones; in checked studies, under half of the deficit traces to unresolved V genes, and the cause of the others is not known. A total of tens of thousands of clones appear in this sample, nearly 95% of them only once. Just over 20% of the sample belongs to the ten largest clones. Findings and caveats that apply to the study as a whole: Low levels of normalized T-cell clonal expansion were also shown by some nonresponding patients. At doses from 0.1 to 3.0 mg/kg, clonal expansion was seen in both CD4+ and CD8+ blood T cells between baseline and week 6. The antigen specificity of the peripheral T cells that underwent clonal expansion was not determined. After ivuxolimab, more expanded clones were found on average in CD8+ T cells than in CD4+ T cells. Partial responders in the 0.1-3.0 mg/kg groups had among the lowest normalized peripheral clonal expansion, especially among CD8+ T cells.

Patients with a history of autoimmune disease or receiving systemic immunosuppression were excluded from the trial. In every dose cohort, peripheral blood was drawn for TCR sequencing at baseline, cycle 4 day 1, and cycle 7 day 1. The samples were drawn from a first-in-human, open-label, multicenter phase I dose-escalation trial of ivuxolimab. Adults with locally advanced or metastatic melanoma, renal cell carcinoma, hepatocellular carcinoma or head and neck squamous cell carcinoma were enrolled in the trial. Before TCR sequencing, CD4+ and CD8+ T cells were separately sorted from peripheral blood. As concerns this clone: The antigen it binds to is not known. No per-base quality is available; no much larger clone lies one base away.

The CDR3 measures 11 amino acids from cysteine to phenylalanine. Left in the record is the CDR3 DNA by itself, 33 bases read in frame from the first base. The germline V gene specifies MNHEY as CDR1 and SVGAGI as CDR2. The trim is 5 bases for V and 5 bases for J, with a gap of 4 bases between the germline ends. The sequences come from CD4+ or CD8+ T cells sorted from blood, collected in a trial of the OX40 agonist ivuxolimab. The chain is encoded by TRBV6-5 joined to TRBJ2-1, with the D gene call left open. This clonotype was sampled from an adult with an advanced solid tumor such as melanoma, head and neck, liver or kidney cancer. The DNA reads TGTGCCAGCAGTGGACACAATGAGCAGTTCTTC. Translated, this is CASSGHNEQFF.